This record covers a single T cell receptor (beta chain). Regarding time point: newly diagnosed GD, antithyroid drugs for less than 3 months. The TCR library used RNA extracted from PBMCs. The authors built TCR beta libraries using iRepertoire HTBI primers and Arm-PCR of CDR3 regions. MiXCR was run by TCRdb on the multiplex PCR reads, yielding one entry per CDR3 protein. The repertoire has under 300,000 distinct CDR3 sequences, under 20% of them found once; the top ten carry 13% to 15%. There are 18 residues in the CDR3. Unmatched junction bases numbered 12, after V lost 0 bases and J lost 2 bases. CDR1 is SGHRS, CDR2 YFSETQ, per germline. The source of the sample is a study of regulatory T cells in long-lasting Graves disease. Background on the study: Graves' patients with a new diagnosis had received antithyroid drugs under 3 months.

This sample also belongs to another study, concerning T cells in Graves' hyperthyroidism and ophthalmopathy. From that study: The TCR CDR3 was amplified in a first-round RT-PCR using the HTBI primer set.

Specimen: peripheral blood mononuclear cells (PBMCs), collected at new diagnosis, from a patient treated with antithyroid drugs. This clonotype originated in a woman in her 30s with Graves disease. V is TRBV5-1 and J is TRBJ2-7; 9 bases are shared with TRBD1. The CDR3 spells CASSLELLGTGLAYEQYF. As DNA, the CDR3 is TGCGCCAGCAGCTTGGAATTACTTGGGACAGGGCTGGCCTACGAGCAGTACTTC.